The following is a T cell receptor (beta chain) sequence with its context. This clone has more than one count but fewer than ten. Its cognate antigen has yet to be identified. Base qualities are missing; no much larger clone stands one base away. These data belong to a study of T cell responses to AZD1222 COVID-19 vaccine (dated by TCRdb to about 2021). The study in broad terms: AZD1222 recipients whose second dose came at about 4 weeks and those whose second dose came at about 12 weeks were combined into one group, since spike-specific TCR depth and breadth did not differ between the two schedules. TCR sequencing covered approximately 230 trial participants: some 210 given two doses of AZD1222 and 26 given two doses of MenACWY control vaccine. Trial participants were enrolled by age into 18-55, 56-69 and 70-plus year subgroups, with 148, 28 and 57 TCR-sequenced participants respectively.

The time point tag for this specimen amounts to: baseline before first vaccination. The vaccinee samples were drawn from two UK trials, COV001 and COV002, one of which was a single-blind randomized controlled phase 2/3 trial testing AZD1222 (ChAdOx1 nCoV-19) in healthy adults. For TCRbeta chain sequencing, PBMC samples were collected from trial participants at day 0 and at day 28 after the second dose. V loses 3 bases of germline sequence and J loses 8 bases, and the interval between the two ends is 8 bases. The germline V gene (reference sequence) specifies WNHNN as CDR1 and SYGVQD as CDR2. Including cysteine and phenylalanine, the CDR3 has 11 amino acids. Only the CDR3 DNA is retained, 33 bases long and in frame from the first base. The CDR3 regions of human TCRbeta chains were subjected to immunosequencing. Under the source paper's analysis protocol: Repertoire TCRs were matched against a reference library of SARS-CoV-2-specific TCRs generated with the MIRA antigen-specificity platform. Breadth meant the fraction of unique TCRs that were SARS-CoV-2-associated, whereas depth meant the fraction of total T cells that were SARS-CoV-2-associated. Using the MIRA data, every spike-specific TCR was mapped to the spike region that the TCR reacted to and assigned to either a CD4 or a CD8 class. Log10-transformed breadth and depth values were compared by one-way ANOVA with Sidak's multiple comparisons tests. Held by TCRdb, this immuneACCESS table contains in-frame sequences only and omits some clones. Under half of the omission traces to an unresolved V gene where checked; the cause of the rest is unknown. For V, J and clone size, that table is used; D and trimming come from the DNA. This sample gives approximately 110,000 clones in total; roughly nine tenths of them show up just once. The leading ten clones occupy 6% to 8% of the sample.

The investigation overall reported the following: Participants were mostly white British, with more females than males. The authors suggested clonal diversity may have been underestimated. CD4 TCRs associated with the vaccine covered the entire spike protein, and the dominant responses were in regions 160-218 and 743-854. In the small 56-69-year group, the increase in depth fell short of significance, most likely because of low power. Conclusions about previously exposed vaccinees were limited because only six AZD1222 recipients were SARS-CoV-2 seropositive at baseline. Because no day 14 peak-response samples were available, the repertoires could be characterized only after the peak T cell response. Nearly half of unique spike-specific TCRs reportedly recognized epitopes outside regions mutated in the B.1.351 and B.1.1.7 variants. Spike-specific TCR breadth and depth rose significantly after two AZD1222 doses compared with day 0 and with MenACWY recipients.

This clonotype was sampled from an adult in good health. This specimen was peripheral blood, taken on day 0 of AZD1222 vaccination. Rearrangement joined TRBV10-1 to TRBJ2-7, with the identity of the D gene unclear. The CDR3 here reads CASSDRHKQYF. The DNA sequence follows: TGCGCCAGCAGTGACCGACATAAGCAGTACTTC.